These T cell receptor beta chains were read from a single sample in a study of blood T cells in healthy people across ages. TCRdb redid the calling of the 5' RACE reads with MiXCR, one entry per CDR3 protein. The table has about 720,000 distinct CDR3 sequences, approximately 25% seen once. The data also belong to a second study, concerning T cells of mothers and their children.

Sequenced: blood. All receptors derive from a boy younger than 18 in good health. CDR3s include the opening cysteine and the closing phenylalanine or tryptophan. The D gene is left open where the match is weak. Not all rows give a size; the values are once, few, many and, for expanded clones, a class.

v_call	clone_size	j_call	d_call	cdr3_nt	cdr3_aa
TRBV5-1	NA	TRBJ2-2	TRBD2	TGCGCCAGCAGCTCGGAAGGGACTAGCGCCACCGGGGAGCTGTTTTTT	CASSSEGTSATGELFF
TRBV12-3/TRBV12-4	NA	TRBJ1-4	TRBD1	TGTGCCAGCAGTCCTACGACAGGGAGTAGAGAAAAACTGTTTTTT	CASSPTTGSREKLFF
TRBV29-1	few	TRBJ2-7	NA	TGCAGCGTTGAGGTTAGCAACTCCTACGAGCAGTACTTC	CSVEVSNSYEQYF
TRBV9	NA	TRBJ2-7	NA	TGTGCCAGCAGCGATAATTATGGGACCGAGCAGTACTTC	CASSDNYGTEQYF
TRBV20-1	NA	TRBJ2-5	TRBD1	TGCAGTGCGGGAGGACAGGGAGGAGAGACCCAGTACTTC	CSAGGQGGETQYF
TRBV7-9	few	TRBJ2-7	NA	TGTGCCAGCAGCTTAAATGAGTTCTACGAGCAGTACTTC	CASSLNEFYEQYF
TRBV12-3/TRBV12-4	NA	TRBJ2-1	TRBD1	TGTGCCAGCAGTTTCCTAACAGGGGCATACAATGAGCAGTTCTTC	CASSFLTGAYNEQFF
TRBV18	NA	TRBJ2-5	NA	TGTGCCAGCTCACCAAATTTGGACACCCAAGAGACCCAGTACTTC	CASSPNLDTQETQYF
TRBV18	NA	TRBJ2-5	NA	TGTGCCAGCTCACCATCGGCAGAAGAGACCCAGTACTTC	CASSPSAEETQYF
TRBV4-1	few	TRBJ1-1	NA	TGCGCCAGCAGCCAAGATCTCAGATCCTCGAATCCTGAAGCTTTCTTT	CASSQDLRSSNPEAFF
TRBV7-9	NA	TRBJ1-1	NA	TGTGCCAGCAGCCCGACAAATTTGAACACTGAAGCTTTCTTT	CASSPTNLNTEAFF
TRBV6-5	NA	TRBJ1-5	NA	TGTGCCAGCAGTTACTCAAAGGGACAGCCCCAGCATTTT	CASSYSKGQPQHF
TRBV11-2	few	TRBJ1-2	NA	TGTGCCAGCAGCTTAGCTACGGGGCCTGGCTACACCTTC	CASSLATGPGYTF
TRBV20-1	NA	TRBJ2-7	TRBD1	TGCAGTGCTAGAGGATGGGACAGGGAAACCTACGAGCAGTACTTC	CSARGWDRETYEQYF
TRBV4-3	NA	TRBJ2-7	NA	TGCGCCAGCAGCCAAGATGCGGGACTCGTCTACGAGCAGTACTTC	CASSQDAGLVYEQYF
TRBV24-1	few	TRBJ1-2	TRBD1	TGTGCCACCAGTGATTCCGGGACAGGGGGGAATGGCTACACCTTC	CATSDSGTGGNGYTF
TRBV5-4	NA	TRBJ2-7	TRBD1	TGTGCCAGCAGCTTAAGGACAGGGAACTCCTACGAGCAGTACTTC	CASSLRTGNSYEQYF
TRBV9	few	TRBJ2-7	TRBD1	TGTGCCAGCAGCGCAGCCGGGACAGTAATCGAGCAGTACTTC	CASSAAGTVIEQYF
TRBV4-3	few	TRBJ2-4	TRBD2	TGCGCCAGCAGCCAACGGGGACTAGCGGGAGGGGGCATTCAGTACTTC	CASSQRGLAGGGIQYF
TRBV4-1	NA	TRBJ1-2	TRBD1	TGCGCCAGCAGCGCCCAATTCCCTCCGGGACAGGGGGCGGAAGGCTACACCTTC	CASSAQFPPGQGAEGYTF
TRBV24-1	NA	TRBJ2-5	NA	TGTGCCACCAGTGATTTCAGGGGAGAGACCCAGTACTTC	CATSDFRGETQYF
TRBV12-3/TRBV12-4	NA	TRBJ2-2	NA	TGTGCCAGCAGTTCCCGCTCCTCTCTCGGCACCGGGGAGCTGTTTTTT	CASSSRSSLGTGELFF
TRBV3-1	NA	TRBJ2-5	NA	TGTGCCAGCAGCCAAGTCGGGGTTAGGGAGACCCAGTACTTC	CASSQVGVRETQYF
TRBV7-2	once	TRBJ2-5	TRBD2	TGTGCCAGCAGCTTAGTGGCGGGAGGGGACTGGGAGCAGTACTTC	CASSLVAGGDWEQYF
TRBV9	NA	TRBJ2-6	NA	TGTGCCAGCAGCGTAGACTTGAGAGTTACGGCTGGGGCCAACGTCCTGACTTTC	CASSVDLRVTAGANVLTF
TRBV6-5	few	TRBJ2-1	NA	TGTGCCAGCAGTTACTCGGGTACAACAGTAATCAATGAGCAGTTCTTC	CASSYSGTTVINEQFF
TRBV27	NA	TRBJ1-1	NA	TGTGCCAGCAGTTTAGCGGGGCTGGCTGAAGCTTTCTTT	CASSLAGLAEAFF
TRBV7-6	NA	TRBJ2-7	NA	TGTGCCAGCAGCGCCTTGGGTCTAGTCCACGAGCAGTACTTC	CASSALGLVHEQYF
TRBV12-3/TRBV12-4	few	TRBJ2-1	TRBD2	TGTGCCAGCAGTTTCCAGCGGGACTACAATGAGCAGTTCTTC	CASSFQRDYNEQFF
TRBV3-1	NA	TRBJ1-6	NA	TGTGCCAGCAGCCGCGGACAGTATAATTCACCCCTCCACTTT	CASSRGQYNSPLHF
TRBV7-2	few	TRBJ2-5	NA	TGTGCCAGCAGCTTAAACATAGGGTACCAAGAGACCCAGTACTTC	CASSLNIGYQETQYF
TRBV20-1	NA	TRBJ2-7	TRBD2	TGCAGTGCTAGGGGGACTAGCGGGAGGGTGCCGTCCTACGAGCAGTACTTC	CSARGTSGRVPSYEQYF
TRBV2	NA	TRBJ2-7	TRBD1	TGTGCCAGCAGTGTAGGGGGCGACGAGCAGTACTTC	CASSVGGDEQYF
TRBV3-1	few	TRBJ1-1	NA	TGTGCCAGCAGCCACGGGGACCGCCCGAACACTGAAGCTTTCTTT	CASSHGDRPNTEAFF
TRBV7-9	NA	TRBJ1-4	NA	TGTGCCGGCAGCTTAGTTTTCCGCAAGGGTTTTGCAACTAATGAAAAACTGTTTTTT	CAGSLVFRKGFATNEKLFF
TRBV27	NA	TRBJ2-1	NA	TGTGCCAGCAGAGTTCAAGGGACCCAAGGCAATGAGCAGTTCTTC	CASRVQGTQGNEQFF
TRBV29-1	NA	TRBJ2-5	NA	TGCAGCGTCGCTTCAAGGGGAGGAGAGCAGTACTTC	CSVASRGGEQYF
TRBV20-1	few	TRBJ2-7	NA	TGCAGTGCTAGAGCCACTGGGGTGGGTAATTCCTACGAGCAGTACTTC	CSARATGVGNSYEQYF
TRBV7-6	NA	TRBJ2-2	NA	TGTGCCAGCAGCGACTCCTCCCTCAGGGAGCTGTTTTTT	CASSDSSLRELFF
TRBV6-2/TRBV6-3	NA	TRBJ2-7	NA	TGTGCCAGCGGGGCAGGAGATGTTTACGAGCAGTACTTC	CASGAGDVYEQYF
TRBV3-1	few	TRBJ2-2	NA	TGTGCCAGCGGGCGGCCTAGGGACAACGCCGGGGAGCTGTTTTTT	CASGRPRDNAGELFF
TRBV9	few	TRBJ1-4	NA	TGTGCCAGCAGCGGGTTAGGCAGGGGCGAAGATGAAAAACTGTTTTTT	CASSGLGRGEDEKLFF
TRBV27	NA	TRBJ2-5	TRBD1	TGTGCCAGCAGTCCATTGACAGGGCAAGAGACCCAGTACTTC	CASSPLTGQETQYF
TRBV4-3	NA	TRBJ1-2	TRBD1	TGCGCCAGCAGCCAAACGGGACAGGGGGCGAGCTACACCTTC	CASSQTGQGASYTF
TRBV5-1	NA	TRBJ1-1	NA	TGCGCCAGCAGCCTTACAAAGAACACTGAAGCTTTCTTT	CASSLTKNTEAFF